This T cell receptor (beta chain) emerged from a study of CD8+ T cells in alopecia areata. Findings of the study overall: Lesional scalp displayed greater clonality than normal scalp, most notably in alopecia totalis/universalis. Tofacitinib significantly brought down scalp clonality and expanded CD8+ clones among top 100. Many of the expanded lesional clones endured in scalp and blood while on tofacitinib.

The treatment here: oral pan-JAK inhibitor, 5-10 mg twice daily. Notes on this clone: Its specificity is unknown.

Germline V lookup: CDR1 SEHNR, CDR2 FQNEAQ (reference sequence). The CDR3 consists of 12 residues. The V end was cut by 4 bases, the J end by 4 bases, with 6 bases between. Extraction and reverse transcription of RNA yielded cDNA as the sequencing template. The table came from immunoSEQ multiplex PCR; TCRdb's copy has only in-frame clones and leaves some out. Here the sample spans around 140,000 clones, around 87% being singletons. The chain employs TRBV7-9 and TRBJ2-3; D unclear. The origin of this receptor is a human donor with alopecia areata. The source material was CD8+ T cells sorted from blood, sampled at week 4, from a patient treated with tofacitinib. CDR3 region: CASSSQADTQYF. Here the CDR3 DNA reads TGTGCCAGCAGCTCCCAGGCAGATACGCAGTATTTT.